This T cell receptor beta chain was found in a study of technical replicates of blood from a few donors. V lost 0 bases and J lost 8; bases outside the gene matches: 13. Germline-derived CDR1 and CDR2 are SGDLS and YYNGEE. This CDR3 is 16 amino acids long. Assay used: immunoSEQ multiplex PCR; TCRdb lists only in-frame clones, some missing. The sample holds 75,000 to 90,000 clones, roughly 91% seen once. The sample was T cells isolated from PBMCs. This TCR was sampled from a human donor in good health. J is TRBJ1-2 and V is TRBV9; 7 nucleotides match TRBD1. The CDR3 loop is CASSVASDREVRGYTF. The CDR3 DNA reads TGTGCCAGCAGCGTAGCCTCCGACAGGGAAGTTCGGGGCTACACCTTC.